The rows below give T cell receptor beta chains drawn from one sample of a study of blood T cell repertoires in COVID-19. Repertoires were generated with immunoSEQ multiplex PCR, while TCRdb's copy carries only in-frame clones and drops some. The table shows 210,000 or so clones, with more than 75% occurring only once. The material sequenced was PBMCs or T cells enriched from blood (not recorded which). These receptors originate from a man in his thirties or forties with acute COVID-19. The CDR3 runs from the conserved cysteine through the conserved F or W. A D gene is named only where the DNA matches it firmly. The size field is filled for only some rows; it gives once, few, many or a size class.

j_call	d_call	clone_size	v_call	cdr3_aa	cdr3_nt
TRBJ1-2	TRBD1	-	TRBV3-1/TRBV3-2	CASSLRGRGDYGYTF	TGTGCCAGCAGCCTGAGGGGCAGGGGGGACTATGGCTACACCTTC
TRBJ1-1	-	-	TRBV7-3	CASSSRGGNTEAFF	TGTGCCAGCAGCTCACGGGGAGGGAACACTGAAGCTTTCTTT
TRBJ2-1	-	-	TRBV2	CASKTAGSYNEQFF	TGTGCCAGCAAGACAGCCGGCTCCTACAATGAGCAGTTCTTC
TRBJ2-1	-	-	TRBV2	CASRTDRSPYNEQFF	TGTGCCAGCCGGACCGACAGGAGTCCCTACAATGAGCAGTTCTTC
TRBJ2-3	-	-	TRBV13	CASSFGGNTQYF	TGTGCCAGCAGCTTCGGAGGAAATACGCAGTATTTT
TRBJ1-4	-	-	TRBV18	CASSPEVQEKLFF	TGTGCCAGCTCACCAGAGGTACAAGAAAAACTGTTTTTT
TRBJ1-5	-	-	TRBV3-1/TRBV3-2	CASSQGTGANQPQHF	TGTGCCAGCAGCCAAGGAACAGGAGCCAATCAGCCCCAGCATTTT
TRBJ2-1	-	-	TRBV29-1	CSVEKGAMEQFF	TGCAGCGTTGAGAAAGGAGCGATGGAGCAGTTCTTC
TRBJ2-7	-	-	TRBV28	CASSGLVRGYEQYF	TGTGCCAGCAGTGGATTAGTCCGAGGATACGAGCAGTACTTC
TRBJ2-3	-	-	TRBV30	CAWTPGDPTQYF	TGTGCCTGGACCCCCGGTGATCCTACGCAGTATTTT
TRBJ1-6	TRBD1	-	TRBV11-1	CASSPGQGGYNSPLHF	TGTGCCAGCAGCCCGGGACAGGGAGGGTATAATTCACCCCTCCACTTT
TRBJ2-1	-	-	TRBV7-9	CASSVSPADTEQFF	TGTGCCAGCAGCGTTTCCCCGGCTGACACGGAGCAGTTCTTC
TRBJ1-2	-	-	TRBV6-1	CASSEDDSYYGYTF	TGTGCCAGCAGTGAGGACGACAGCTACTATGGCTACACCTTC
TRBJ2-5	TRBD2	-	TRBV5-6	CASSLRGGAGETQYF	TGTGCCAGCAGCTTACGCGGGGGGGCCGGAGAGACCCAGTACTTC
TRBJ2-1	TRBD2	-	TRBV11-1	CASSPFSGPGGEQFF	TGTGCCAGCAGCCCCTTTAGCGGGCCGGGAGGGGAGCAGTTCTTC
TRBJ2-5	-	once	TRBV11-2	CASSFEREETQYF	TGTGCCAGCAGCTTCGAGCGGGAAGAGACCCAGTACTTC
TRBJ1-2	TRBD1	-	TRBV9	CASSVEGQGLGHGYTF	TGTGCCAGCAGCGTCGAGGGACAGGGCTTAGGGCATGGCTACACCTTC
TRBJ1-1	-	-	TRBV7-9	CASSVSGGAEAFF	TGTGCCAGCAGCGTTTCGGGGGGCGCTGAAGCTTTCTTT
TRBJ2-7	-	-	TRBV29-1	CSGGEILEQYF	TGCAGCGGAGGTGAGATCCTCGAGCAGTACTTC
TRBJ2-2	-	-	TRBV7-3	CASSLTVGQGKGGELFF	TGTGCCAGCAGCTTAACGGTCGGCCAGGGCAAGGGCGGGGAGCTGTTTTTT
TRBJ2-3	-	-	TRBV21-1	CASSTLVGLAGTALTYF	TGTGCCAGCAGCACCCTAGTAGGACTAGCGGGGACCGCTCTAACCTATTTT
TRBJ1-1	-	once	TRBV5-5	CASSPIGLRFGTEAFF	TGTGCCAGCAGCCCTATTGGGTTGAGGTTCGGAACTGAAGCTTTCTTT
TRBJ1-1	-	-	TRBV4-1	CASRADTSMNTEAFF	TGCGCCAGCAGGGCGGACACCTCTATGAACACTGAAGCTTTCTTT
TRBJ1-2	TRBD1	-	TRBV3-1/TRBV3-2	CASSQVGGGGVNYGYTF	TGTGCCAGCAGCCAAGTAGGGGGCGGAGGGGTTAACTATGGCTACACCTTC
TRBJ2-1	-	-	TRBV6-7	CASNSLSEFF	TGTGCCAGCAATTCCCTATCGGAGTTCTTC
TRBJ2-3	TRBD2	-	TRBV5-4	CASSLDIAGGLVDTQYF	TGTGCCAGCAGCTTGGATATAGCGGGGGGGTTGGTAGATACGCAGTATTTT
TRBJ1-2	-	-	TRBV24-1	CATGGAPYGYTF	TGTGCCACCGGCGGGGCCCCCTATGGCTACACCTTC
TRBJ1-1	TRBD1	-	TRBV7-9	CAGGTTGLNTEAFF	TGTGCTGGGGGGACGACAGGGCTAAACACTGAAGCTTTCTTT
TRBJ1-1	-	-	TRBV27	CASSSLLTGVNTEAFF	TGTGCCAGCAGTTCGTTACTGACAGGCGTGAACACTGAAGCTTTCTTT
TRBJ2-7	-	few	TRBV6-5	CASSPQQTDFYEQYF	TGTGCCAGCAGTCCCCAACAGACGGATTTCTACGAGCAGTACTTC
TRBJ2-1	TRBD2	-	TRBV13	CASSLVTSGEVYNEQFF	TGTGCCAGCAGCTTAGTGACTAGCGGGGAGGTATACAATGAGCAGTTCTTC
TRBJ2-7	-	-	TRBV21-1	CASSLRGVPLYEQYF	TGTGCCAGCAGTCTGCGGGGGGTTCCTTTGTACGAGCAGTACTTC
TRBJ1-5	-	-	TRBV27	CASSLGGSRQPQHF	TGTGCCAGCAGTTTAGGGGGGAGTAGGCAGCCCCAGCATTTT
TRBJ1-2	TRBD1	few	TRBV10-2	CASSGDRRAYF	TGCGCCAGCAGTGGGGACAGAAGAGCCTACTTC